Listed below are T cell receptor beta chains from one sample, sequenced in a study of T cell responses to AZD1222 COVID-19 vaccine. Sequenced by immunoSEQ multiplex PCR; TCRdb stores in-frame clones only, minus some. There are roughly 24,000 clones in the sample; 88% occur only once, and roughly 2.7% lies in the top ten. The sequences come from peripheral blood, collected 28 days after the second AZD1222 dose. The receptors were sampled from an adult who received the AZD1222 COVID-19 vaccine. The CDR3 runs from the conserved cysteine through the conserved F or W. A D gene is named only where the DNA matches it firmly.

d_gene,v_gene,j_gene,len,CDR3aa,CDR3nt
TRBD2,TRBV5-1,TRBJ2-1,15,CASSSSGGSYNEQFF,TGCGCCAGCAGCTCGAGCGGGGGGTCATACAATGAGCAGTTCTTC
NA,TRBV4-1,TRBJ1-1,13,CASRIGSSTEAFF,TGCGCCAGCAGGATCGGGAGCAGCACTGAAGCTTTCTTT
NA,TRBV4-3,TRBJ2-2,17,CASSQDNEGTNTGELFF,TGCGCCAGCAGCCAAGATAACGAGGGGACGAACACCGGGGAGCTGTTTTTT
TRBD1,TRBV29-1,TRBJ1-1,13,CSVSGQGSTEAFF,TGCAGCGTGTCGGGACAGGGGAGCACTGAAGCTTTCTTT
NA,TRBV14,TRBJ2-2,19,CASSQEGPGSTLPTGELFF,TGTGCCAGCAGCCAAGAAGGCCCAGGCTCAACCTTACCCACCGGGGAGCTGTTTTTT
NA,TRBV7-2,TRBJ2-5,15,CASSVPRGVQETQYF,TGTGCCAGCAGCGTACCCCGTGGAGTCCAAGAGACCCAGTACTTC
TRBD1,TRBV20-1,TRBJ1-6,14,CSASPGQVNSPLHF,TGCAGTGCTAGTCCGGGACAGGTTAATTCACCCCTCCACTTT
TRBD1,TRBV19,TRBJ1-2,15,CASSPGTDINYGYTF,TGTGCCAGTAGTCCCGGGACAGATATTAACTATGGCTACACCTTC
NA,TRBV27,TRBJ1-5,13,CASSLGRRIPQHF,TGTGCCAGCAGTTTAGGGCGGAGGATACCCCAGCATTTT
NA,TRBV7-9,TRBJ1-1,15,CASNAWGQDNTEAFF,TGTGCCAGCAACGCCTGGGGGCAGGACAACACTGAAGCTTTCTTT